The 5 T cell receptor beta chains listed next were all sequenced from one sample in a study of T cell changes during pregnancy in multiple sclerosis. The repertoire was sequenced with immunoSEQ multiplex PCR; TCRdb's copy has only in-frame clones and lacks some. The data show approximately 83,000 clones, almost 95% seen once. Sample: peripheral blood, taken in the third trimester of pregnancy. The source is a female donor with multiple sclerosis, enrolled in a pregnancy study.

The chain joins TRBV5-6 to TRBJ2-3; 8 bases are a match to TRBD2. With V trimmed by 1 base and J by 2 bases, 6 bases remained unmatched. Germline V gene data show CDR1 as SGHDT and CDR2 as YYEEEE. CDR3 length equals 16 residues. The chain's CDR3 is CASSLQFSGVTDTQYF. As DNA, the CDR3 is TGTGCCAGCAGCTTGCAATTTAGCGGGGTCACAGATACGCAGTATTTT. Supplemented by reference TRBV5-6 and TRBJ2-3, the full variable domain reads DAGVTQSPTHLIKTRGQQVTLRCSPKSGHDTVSWYQQALGQGPQFIFQYYEEEERQRGNFPDRFSGHQFPNYSSELNVNALLLGDSALYLCASSLQFSGVTDTQYFGPGTRLTVL.

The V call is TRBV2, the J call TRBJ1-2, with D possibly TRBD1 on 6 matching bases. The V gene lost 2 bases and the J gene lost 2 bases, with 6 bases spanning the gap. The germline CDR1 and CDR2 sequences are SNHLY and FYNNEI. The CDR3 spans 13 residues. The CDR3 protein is CASSERGNYGYTF. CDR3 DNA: TGTGCCAGCAGTGAAAGGGGGAACTATGGCTACACCTTC.

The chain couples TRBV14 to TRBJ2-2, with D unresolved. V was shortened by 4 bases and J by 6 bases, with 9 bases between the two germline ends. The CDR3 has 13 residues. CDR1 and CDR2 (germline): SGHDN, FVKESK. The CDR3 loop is CASSRQFAGELFF. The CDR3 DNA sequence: TGTGCCAGCAGCCGCCAGTTTGCCGGGGAGCTGTTTTTT.

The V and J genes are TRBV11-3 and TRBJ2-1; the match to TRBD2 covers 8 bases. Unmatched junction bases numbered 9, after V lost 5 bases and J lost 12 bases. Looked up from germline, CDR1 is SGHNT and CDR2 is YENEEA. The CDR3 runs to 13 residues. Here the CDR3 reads CASSRGGLGGQFF. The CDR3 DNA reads TGTGCCAGCAGCCGGGGGGGGTTAGGCGGGCAGTTCTTC.

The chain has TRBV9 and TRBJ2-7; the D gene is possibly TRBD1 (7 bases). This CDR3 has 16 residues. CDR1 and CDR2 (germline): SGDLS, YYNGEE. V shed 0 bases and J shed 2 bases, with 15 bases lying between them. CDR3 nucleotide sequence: TGTGCCAGCAGCGTAGCTGAGGGGGCGGGGACCTACGAGCAGTACTTC. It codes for CASSVAEGAGTYEQYF.